The subject of this entry is one T cell receptor (beta chain). The antigen is not known. This sample is part of a study of OX40 agonist ivuxolimab in advanced cancers. Findings and limits, study-wide: More expanded clones were found, on average, in CD8+ than in CD4+ T cells.

Blood sampling took place at baseline, cycle 4 day 1, and cycle 7 day 1. Germline V lookup: CDR1 SGDLS, CDR2 YYNGEE. With 0 bases removed from V and 4 bases from J, the gap between germline ends came to 15 bases. The CDR3 has 16 residues. Data came from immunoSEQ multiplex PCR; TCRdb stores just in-frame clones and leaves some out. Found here are about 37,000 clones, about 88% of them singletons; the top ten hold around 19%. V gene TRBV9 combines with J gene TRBJ2-3; D possibly uses TRBD1 or TRBD2 (5 bases each). Source: CD4+ or CD8+ T cells sorted from blood, taken in a trial of the OX40 agonist ivuxolimab. The sequence was collected from an adult with an advanced solid tumor such as melanoma, head and neck, liver or kidney cancer. For the CDR3, the DNA is TGTGCCAGCAGCGTAGCCGGGACCGAGAGGTCAGATACGCAGTATTTT. This sequence encodes CASSVAGTERSDTQYF.